This record covers a single T cell receptor beta chain. The data stem from a study of siplizumab effects on memory and regulatory T cells. Here immunoSEQ multiplex PCR was the method, and the copy in TCRdb shows in-frame clones only, minus some. The repertoire includes about 120,000 clones, around 95% of them detected once, and roughly 0.17% sits in the top ten. V lost 8 bases and J lost 5, with 20 bases in between. The length of the CDR3 is 15 residues. CDR1 and CDR2 (germline): SNHLY, FYNNEI. The chain carries TRBV2 and TRBJ2-3; D gene ambiguous. This TCR derives from a human donor in good health. The sequencing input was non-Treg CD4+ T cells sorted from blood. CDR3 protein: CASSIEGRMGDTQYF. For the CDR3, the DNA is TGTGCCAGCTCCATTGAAGGCAGGATGGGAGATACGCAGTATTTT.